Given below is one T cell receptor beta chain in context. Its antigen is not yet known. The sample holds no much larger clone one base away, and base qualities are not on file. Relative to germline, V is 0 bases shorter and J is 0 bases shorter, with 9 bases between their ends. From cysteine to phenylalanine, the CDR3 is 16 amino acids long. Only the CDR3 DNA is retained, 48 bases long and in frame from the first base. For CDR1 and CDR2, the germline V gene lists SGDLS and YYNGEE. This sample was included in a study of control samples from healthy donors and cancer patients (dated by TCRdb to the early 2020s). The library was prepared using the immunoSEQ multiplex PCR assay. TCRdb limited this immuneACCESS table to in-frame rearrangements with V and J called. A share of clones is missing; checked studies link under half to unresolved V genes, and the rest is unexplained. This sample lists some 76,000 clones; roughly 90% were detected once. About 19% of the sample lies in the top ten.

The source material was PBMCs. This clonotype was obtained from a man aged 60 to 75 with lung cancer. The rearrangement joined TRBV9 to TRBJ1-4; no confident D gene assignment can be made. This receptor carries the CDR3 CASSVEGLSTNEKLFF. The nucleotides are TGTGCCAGCAGCGTAGAGGGCCTCTCAACTAATGAAAAACTGTTTTTT. This CDR3, with the reference TRBV9 and TRBJ1-4 proteins standing in past its ends, gives the full variable domain DSGVTQTPKHLITATGQRVTLRCSPRSGDLSVYWYQQSLDQGLQFLIQYYNGEERAKGNILERFSAQQFPDLHSELNLSSLELGDSALYFCASSVEGLSTNEKLFFGSGTQLSVL.